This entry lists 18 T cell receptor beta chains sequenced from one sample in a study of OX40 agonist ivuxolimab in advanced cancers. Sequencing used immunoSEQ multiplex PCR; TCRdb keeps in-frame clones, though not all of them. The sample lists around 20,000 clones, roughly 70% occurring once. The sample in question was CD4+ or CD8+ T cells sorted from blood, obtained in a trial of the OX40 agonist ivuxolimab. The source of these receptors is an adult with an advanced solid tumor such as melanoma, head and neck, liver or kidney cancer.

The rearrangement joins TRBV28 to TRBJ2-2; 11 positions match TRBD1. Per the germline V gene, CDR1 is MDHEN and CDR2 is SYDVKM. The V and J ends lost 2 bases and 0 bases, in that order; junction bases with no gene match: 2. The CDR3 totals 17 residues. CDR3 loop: CASSLRDRGSNTGELFF. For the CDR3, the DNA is TGTGCCAGCAGTTTACGGGACAGGGGGTCGAACACCGGGGAGCTGTTTTTT.

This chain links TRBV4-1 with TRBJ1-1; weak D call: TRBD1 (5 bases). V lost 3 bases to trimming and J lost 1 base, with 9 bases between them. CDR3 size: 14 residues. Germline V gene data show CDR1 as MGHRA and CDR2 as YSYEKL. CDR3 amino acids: CASSHKGRNTEAFF. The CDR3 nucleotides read TGCGCCAGCAGCCATAAGGGGAGGAACACTGAAGCTTTCTTT.

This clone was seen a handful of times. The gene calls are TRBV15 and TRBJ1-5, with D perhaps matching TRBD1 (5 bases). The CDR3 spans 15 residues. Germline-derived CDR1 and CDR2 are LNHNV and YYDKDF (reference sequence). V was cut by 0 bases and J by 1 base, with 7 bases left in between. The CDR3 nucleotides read TGTGCCACCAGCAGAGATCCAGGGAGCAATCAGCCCCAGCATTTT. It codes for CATSRDPGSNQPQHF.

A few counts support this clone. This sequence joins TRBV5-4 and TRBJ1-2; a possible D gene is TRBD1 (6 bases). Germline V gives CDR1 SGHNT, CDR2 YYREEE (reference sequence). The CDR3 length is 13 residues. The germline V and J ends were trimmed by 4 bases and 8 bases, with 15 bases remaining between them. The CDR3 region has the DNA TGTGCCAGCAGCCCAGGGACATTCTGGGGCTACACCTTC. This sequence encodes CASSPGTFWGYTF.

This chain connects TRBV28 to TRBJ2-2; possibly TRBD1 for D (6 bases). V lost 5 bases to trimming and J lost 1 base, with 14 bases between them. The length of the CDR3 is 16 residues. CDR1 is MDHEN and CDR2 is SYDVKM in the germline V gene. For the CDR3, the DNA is TGTGCCAGCAGTCGGGCACAGGGAAGGAACACCGGGGAGCTGTTTTTT. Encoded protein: CASSRAQGRNTGELFF.

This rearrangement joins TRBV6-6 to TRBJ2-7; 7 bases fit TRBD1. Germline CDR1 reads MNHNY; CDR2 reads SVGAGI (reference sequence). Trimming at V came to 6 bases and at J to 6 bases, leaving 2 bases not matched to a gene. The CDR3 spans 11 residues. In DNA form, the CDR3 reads TGTGCCAGCAGGGCAGGGGGCGAGCAGTACTTC. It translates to CASRAGGEQYF.

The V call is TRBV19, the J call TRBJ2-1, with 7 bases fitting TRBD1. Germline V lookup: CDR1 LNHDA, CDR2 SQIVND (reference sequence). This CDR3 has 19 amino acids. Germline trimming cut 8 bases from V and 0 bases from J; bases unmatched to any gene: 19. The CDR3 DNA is TGTGCCAGTTCAACCGCAGTGGGACAGATTATTAACTCCTACAATGAGCAGTTCTTC. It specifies CASSTAVGQIINSYNEQFF.

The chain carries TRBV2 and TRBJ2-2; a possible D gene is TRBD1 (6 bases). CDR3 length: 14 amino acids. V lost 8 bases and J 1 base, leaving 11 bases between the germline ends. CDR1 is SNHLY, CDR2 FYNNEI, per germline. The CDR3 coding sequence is TGTGCCAGCGACTCACAGGGGAACACCGGGGAGCTGTTTTTT. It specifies CASDSQGNTGELFF.

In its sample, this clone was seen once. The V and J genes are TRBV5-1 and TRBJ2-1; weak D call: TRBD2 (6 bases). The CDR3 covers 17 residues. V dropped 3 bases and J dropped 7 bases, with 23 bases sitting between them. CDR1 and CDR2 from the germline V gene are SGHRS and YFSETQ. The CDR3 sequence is CASSSPLGGETQNEQFF. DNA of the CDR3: TGCGCCAGCAGCTCGCCCCTCGGCGGGGAGACTCAAAATGAGCAGTTCTTC.

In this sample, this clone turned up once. DNA for the CDR3: TGTGCCAGCACCTGGACAGGGGAGGGAGAGACCCAGTACTTC. It codes for CASTWTGEGETQYF. The V and J genes are TRBV2 and TRBJ2-5, with 9 bases that match TRBD1. After removal of 7 bases from V and 4 bases from J, the junction contained 7 bases not matched to a gene. This CDR3 is 14 amino acids long. In germline, CDR1 is SNHLY, CDR2 FYNNEI.

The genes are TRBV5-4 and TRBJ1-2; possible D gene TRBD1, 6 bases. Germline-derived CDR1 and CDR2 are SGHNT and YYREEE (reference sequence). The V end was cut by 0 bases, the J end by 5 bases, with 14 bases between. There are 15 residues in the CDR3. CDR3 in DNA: TGTGCCAGCAGCTTGGCCCCAGGGGTATCATATGGCTACACCTTC. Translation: CASSLAPGVSYGYTF.

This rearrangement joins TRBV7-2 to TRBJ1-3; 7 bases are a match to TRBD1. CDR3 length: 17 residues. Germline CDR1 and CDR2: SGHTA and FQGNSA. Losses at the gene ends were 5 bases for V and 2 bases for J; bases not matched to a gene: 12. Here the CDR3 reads CASSRSYRDRPGNTIYF. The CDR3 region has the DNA TGTGCCAGCAGCCGTTCCTATAGGGACAGACCTGGAAACACCATATATTTT.

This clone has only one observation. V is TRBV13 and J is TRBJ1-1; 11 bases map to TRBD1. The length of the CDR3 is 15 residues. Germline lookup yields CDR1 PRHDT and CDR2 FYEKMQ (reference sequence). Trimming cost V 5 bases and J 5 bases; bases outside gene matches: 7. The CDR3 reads CASSKPGQGGTEAFF. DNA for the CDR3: TGTGCCAGCAGCAAACCGGGACAGGGGGGGACTGAAGCTTTCTTT.

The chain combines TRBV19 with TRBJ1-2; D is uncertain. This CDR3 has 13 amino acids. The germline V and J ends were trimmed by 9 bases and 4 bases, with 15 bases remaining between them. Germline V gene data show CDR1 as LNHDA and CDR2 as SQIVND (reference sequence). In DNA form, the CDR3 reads TGTGCCAGCAGCCCAGGAAACCTCTATGGCTACACCTTC. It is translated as CASSPGNLYGYTF.

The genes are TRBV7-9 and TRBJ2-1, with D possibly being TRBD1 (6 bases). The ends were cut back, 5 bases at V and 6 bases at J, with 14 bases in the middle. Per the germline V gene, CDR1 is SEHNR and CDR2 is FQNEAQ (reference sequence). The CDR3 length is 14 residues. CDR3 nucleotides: TGTGCCAGCAGCCCCAGGGGATCGGGCAATGAGCAGTTCTTC. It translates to CASSPRGSGNEQFF.

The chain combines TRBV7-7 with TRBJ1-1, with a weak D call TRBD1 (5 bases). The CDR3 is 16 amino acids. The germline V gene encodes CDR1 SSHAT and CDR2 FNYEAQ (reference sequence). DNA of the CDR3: TGTGCTAATCTAGGAGGGCCAAAAGGGGTTAACACTGAAGCTTTCTTT. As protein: CANLGGPKGVNTEAFF.

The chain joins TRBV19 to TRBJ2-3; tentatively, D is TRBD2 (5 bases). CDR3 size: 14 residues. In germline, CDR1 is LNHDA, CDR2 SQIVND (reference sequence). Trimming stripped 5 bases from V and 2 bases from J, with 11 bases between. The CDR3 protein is CASSYTAATDTQYF. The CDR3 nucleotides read TGTGCCAGTAGTTACACAGCGGCCACAGATACGCAGTATTTT.

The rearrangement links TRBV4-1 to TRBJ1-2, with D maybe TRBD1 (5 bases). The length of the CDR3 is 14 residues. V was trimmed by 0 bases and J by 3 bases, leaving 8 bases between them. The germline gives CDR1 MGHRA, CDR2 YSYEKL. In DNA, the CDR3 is TGCGCCAGCAGCCAAGAGTTCAGGGACTATGGCTACACCTTC. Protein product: CASSQEFRDYGYTF.